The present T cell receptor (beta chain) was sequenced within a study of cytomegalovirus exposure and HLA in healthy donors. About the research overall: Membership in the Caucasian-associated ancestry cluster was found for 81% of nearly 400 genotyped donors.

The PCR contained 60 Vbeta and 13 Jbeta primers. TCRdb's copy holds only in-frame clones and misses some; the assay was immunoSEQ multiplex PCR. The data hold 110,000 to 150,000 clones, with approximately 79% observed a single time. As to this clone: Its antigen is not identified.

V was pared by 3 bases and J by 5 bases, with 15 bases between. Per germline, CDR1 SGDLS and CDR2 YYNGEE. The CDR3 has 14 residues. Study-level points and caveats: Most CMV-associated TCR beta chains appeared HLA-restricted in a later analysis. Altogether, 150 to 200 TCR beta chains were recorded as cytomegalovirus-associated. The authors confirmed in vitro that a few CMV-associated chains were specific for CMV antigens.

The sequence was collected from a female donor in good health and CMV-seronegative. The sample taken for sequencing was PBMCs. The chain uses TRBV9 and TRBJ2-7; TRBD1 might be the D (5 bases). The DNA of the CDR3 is TGTGCCAGCAGCGGGGGCCTCTTGGGGAACGAGCAGTACTTC. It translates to CASSGGLLGNEQYF.